This TCR beta chain was profiled in a study of blood T cell repertoires in COVID-19. In the study overall: Sample material is recorded as cDNA or gDNA derived from T cells, B-cell-depleted T cells, or PBMCs.

Study processing details: Researchers report that nucleated cell counts were estimated from reference gene primer amplification. Repertoires were generated with immunoSEQ multiplex PCR, while TCRdb's copy carries only in-frame clones and drops some. The V and J calls and clone size are taken from that table; D and trimming were inferred from the DNA. The sample carries 200,000 to 250,000 clones, roughly four fifths recorded once. The cohort comprised adults aged about 18 to 100 years residing in around 25 US areas. Participant reports of clinical history set cohort assignment. This CDR3 spans 15 amino acids. The ends lost 4 bases at V and 3 bases at J; junction bases unmatched: 7. The germline V gene has CDR1 SGDLS and CDR2 YYNGEE.

Sequences were obtained from PBMCs or T cells enriched from blood (not recorded which). The TCR sequence derives from a man aged 60-69 years who had recovered from COVID-19. The rearrangement joins TRBV9 to TRBJ1-1; 9 nucleotides agree with TRBD1. The CDR3 sequence is CASSPRTGEHTEAFF. CDR3 sequence (DNA): TGTGCCAGCAGCCCCCGGACAGGGGAGCACACTGAAGCTTTCTTT.